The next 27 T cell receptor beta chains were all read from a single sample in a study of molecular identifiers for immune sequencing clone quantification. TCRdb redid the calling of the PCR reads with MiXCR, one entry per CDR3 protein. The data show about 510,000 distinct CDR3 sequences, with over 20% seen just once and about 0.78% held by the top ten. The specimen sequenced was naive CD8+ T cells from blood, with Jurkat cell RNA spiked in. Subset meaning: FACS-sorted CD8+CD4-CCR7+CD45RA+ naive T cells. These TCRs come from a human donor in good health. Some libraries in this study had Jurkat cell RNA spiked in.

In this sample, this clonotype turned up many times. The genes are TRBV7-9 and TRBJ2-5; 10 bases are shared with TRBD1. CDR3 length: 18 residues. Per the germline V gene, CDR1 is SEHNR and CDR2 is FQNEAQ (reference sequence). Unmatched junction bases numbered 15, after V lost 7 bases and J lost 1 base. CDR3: CASNPSWDRGTGQETQYF. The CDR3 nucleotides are TGTGCCAGCAACCCGTCCTGGGACAGGGGCACCGGCCAAGAGACCCAGTACTTC.

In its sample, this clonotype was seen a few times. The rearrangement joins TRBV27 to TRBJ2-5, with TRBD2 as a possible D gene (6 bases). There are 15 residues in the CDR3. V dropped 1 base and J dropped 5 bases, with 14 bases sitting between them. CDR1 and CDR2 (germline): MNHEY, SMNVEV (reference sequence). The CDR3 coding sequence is TGTGCCAGCAGTTTATACGGGAGTAGGATGGAGACCCAGTACTTC. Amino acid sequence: CASSLYGSRMETQYF.

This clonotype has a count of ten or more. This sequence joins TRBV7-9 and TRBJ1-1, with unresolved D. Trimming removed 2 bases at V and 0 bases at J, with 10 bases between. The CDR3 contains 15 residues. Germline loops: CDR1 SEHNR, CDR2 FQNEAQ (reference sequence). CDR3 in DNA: TGTGCCAGCAGCTTATCCCACGGGCTGAACACTGAAGCTTTCTTT. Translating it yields CASSLSHGLNTEAFF.

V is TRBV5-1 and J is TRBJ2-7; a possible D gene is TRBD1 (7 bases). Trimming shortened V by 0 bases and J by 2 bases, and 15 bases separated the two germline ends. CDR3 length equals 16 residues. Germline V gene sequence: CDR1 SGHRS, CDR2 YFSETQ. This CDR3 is CASSLGQGEAAYEQYF. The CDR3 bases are TGCGCCAGCAGCTTGGGGCAGGGGGAGGCGGCCTACGAGCAGTACTTC.

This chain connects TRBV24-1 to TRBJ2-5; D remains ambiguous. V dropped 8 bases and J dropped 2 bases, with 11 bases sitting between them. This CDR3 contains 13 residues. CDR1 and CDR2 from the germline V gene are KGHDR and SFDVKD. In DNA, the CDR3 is TGTGCCACCATGGCAGGAGTACAAGAGACCCAGTACTTC. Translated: CATMAGVQETQYF.

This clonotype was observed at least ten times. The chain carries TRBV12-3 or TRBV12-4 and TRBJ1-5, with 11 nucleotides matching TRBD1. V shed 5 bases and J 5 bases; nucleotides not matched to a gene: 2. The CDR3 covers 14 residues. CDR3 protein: CASSGQGAYQPQHF. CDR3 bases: TGTGCCAGCAGTGGACAGGGGGCTTATCAGCCCCAGCATTTT.

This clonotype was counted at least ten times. In DNA form, the CDR3 reads TGTGCCAGCAGCTTAGGACGTACGCAGTATTTT. This translates into CASSLGRTQYF. V is TRBV7-6 and J is TRBJ2-3; D unclear. Per germline, CDR1 SGHVS and CDR2 FNYEAQ. Trimming shortened V by 1 base and J by 8 bases, and 4 bases separated the two germline ends. This CDR3 region has 11 residues.

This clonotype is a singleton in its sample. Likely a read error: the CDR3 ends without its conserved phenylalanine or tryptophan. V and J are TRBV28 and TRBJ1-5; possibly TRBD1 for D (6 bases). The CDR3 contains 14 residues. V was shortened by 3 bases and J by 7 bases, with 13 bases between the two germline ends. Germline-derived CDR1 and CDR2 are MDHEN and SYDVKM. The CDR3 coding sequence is TGTGCCAGCAGTTTCCTACAGGGTTTACAGCCCCAGCATATT. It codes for CASSFLQGLQPQHI.

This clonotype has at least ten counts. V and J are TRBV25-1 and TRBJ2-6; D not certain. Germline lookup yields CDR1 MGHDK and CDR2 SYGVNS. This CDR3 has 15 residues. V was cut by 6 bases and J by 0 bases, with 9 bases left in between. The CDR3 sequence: CASSLHDSGANVLTF. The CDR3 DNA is TGTGCCAGCAGCCTACATGACTCTGGGGCCAACGTCCTGACTTTC.

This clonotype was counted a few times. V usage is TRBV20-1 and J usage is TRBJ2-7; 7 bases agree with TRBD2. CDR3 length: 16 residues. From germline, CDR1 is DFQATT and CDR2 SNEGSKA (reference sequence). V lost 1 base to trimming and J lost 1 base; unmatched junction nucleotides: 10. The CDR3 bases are TGCAGTGCTAGAGCGTCCGGGAGGCAGATATCCTACGAGCAGTACTTC. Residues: CSARASGRQISYEQYF.

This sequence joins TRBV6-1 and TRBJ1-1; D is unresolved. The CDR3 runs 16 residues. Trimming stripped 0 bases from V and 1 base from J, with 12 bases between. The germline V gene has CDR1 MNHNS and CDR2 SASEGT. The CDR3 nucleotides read TGTGCCAGCAGTGAAGCGTGGAGAGCCGGGAACACTGAAGCTTTCTTT. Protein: CASSEAWRAGNTEAFF.

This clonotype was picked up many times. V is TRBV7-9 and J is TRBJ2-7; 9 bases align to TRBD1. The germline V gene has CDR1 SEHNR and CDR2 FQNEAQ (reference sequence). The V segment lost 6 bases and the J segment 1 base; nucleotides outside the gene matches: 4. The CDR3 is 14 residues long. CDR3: CASSSTGGSYEQYF. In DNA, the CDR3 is TGTGCCAGCAGTTCGACAGGGGGGTCCTACGAGCAGTACTTC.

For the CDR3, the DNA is TGCAGCGTCGAGACTAGCTGGGACGGGCAGTACTTC. Translating it yields CSVETSWDGQYF. The rearrangement links TRBV29-1 to TRBJ2-7; TRBD2 matches 7 bases. From germline, CDR1 is SQVTM and CDR2 ANQGSEA. V lost 6 bases, J lost 9 bases, and 11 bases stayed unmatched. The CDR3 loop spans 12 amino acids.

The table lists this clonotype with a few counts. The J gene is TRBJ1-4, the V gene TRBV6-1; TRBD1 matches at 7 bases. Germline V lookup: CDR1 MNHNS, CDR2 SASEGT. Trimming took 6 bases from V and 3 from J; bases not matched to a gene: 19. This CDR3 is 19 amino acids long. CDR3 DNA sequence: TGTGCCAGCAGCCCCCGTACCGGGACAGCGTTGCGGGCTAATGAAAAACTGTTTTTT. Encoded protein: CASSPRTGTALRANEKLFF.

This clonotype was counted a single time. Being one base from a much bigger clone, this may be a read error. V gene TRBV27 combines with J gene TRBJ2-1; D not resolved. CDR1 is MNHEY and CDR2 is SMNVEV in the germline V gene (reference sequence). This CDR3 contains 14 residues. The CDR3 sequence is CVSNYQVGSNEQFF. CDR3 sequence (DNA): TGTGTCAGCAACTACCAGGTCGGGTCCAATGAGCAGTTCTTC.

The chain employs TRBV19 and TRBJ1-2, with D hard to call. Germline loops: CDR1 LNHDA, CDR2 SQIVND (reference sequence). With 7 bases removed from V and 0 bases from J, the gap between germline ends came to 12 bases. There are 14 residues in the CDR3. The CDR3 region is CASIEGGTNYGYTF. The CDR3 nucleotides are TGTGCCAGTATTGAGGGCGGAACTAACTATGGCTACACCTTC. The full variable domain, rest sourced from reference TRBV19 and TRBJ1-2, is DGGITQSPKYLFRKEGQNVTLSCEQNLNHDAMYWYRQDPGQGLRLIYYSQIVNDFQKGDIAEGYSVSREKKESFPLTVTSAQKNPTAFYLCASIEGGTNYGYTFGSGTRLTVV.

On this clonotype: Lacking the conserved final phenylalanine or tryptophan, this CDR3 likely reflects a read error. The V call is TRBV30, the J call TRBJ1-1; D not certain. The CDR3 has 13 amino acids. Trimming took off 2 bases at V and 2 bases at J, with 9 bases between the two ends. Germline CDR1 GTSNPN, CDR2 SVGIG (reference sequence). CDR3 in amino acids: CAWSNVDNTEAFS. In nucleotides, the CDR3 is TGTGCCTGGAGTAACGTGGATAACACTGAAGCTTTCTCT.

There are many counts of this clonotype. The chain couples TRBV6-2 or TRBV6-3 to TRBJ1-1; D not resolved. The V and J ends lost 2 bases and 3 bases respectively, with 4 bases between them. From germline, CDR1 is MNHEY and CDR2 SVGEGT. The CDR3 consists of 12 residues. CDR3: CASSYADTEAFF. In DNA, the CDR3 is TGTGCCAGCAGTTACGCAGACACTGAAGCTTTCTTT.

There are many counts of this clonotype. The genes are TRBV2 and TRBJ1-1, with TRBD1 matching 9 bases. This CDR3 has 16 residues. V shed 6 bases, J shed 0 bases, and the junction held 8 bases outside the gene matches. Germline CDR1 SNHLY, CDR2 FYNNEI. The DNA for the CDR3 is TGTGCCAGCAGGGAGACGTGGACAGGGGTGAACACTGAAGCTTTCTTT. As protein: CASRETWTGVNTEAFF. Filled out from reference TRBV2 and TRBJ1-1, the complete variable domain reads EPEVTQTPSHQVTQMGQEVILRCVPISNHLYFYWYRQILGQKVEFLVSFYNNEISEKSEIFDDQFSVERPDGSNFTLKIRSTKLEDSAMYFCASRETWTGVNTEAFFGQGTRLTVV.

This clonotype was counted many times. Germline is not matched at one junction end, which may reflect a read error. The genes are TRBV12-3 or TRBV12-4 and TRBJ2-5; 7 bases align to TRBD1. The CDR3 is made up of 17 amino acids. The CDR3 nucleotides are TGTGCCAGCGGTTTACAGGGGCGGCAAGATCAACAAGAGACCCAGTACTTC. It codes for CASGLQGRQDQQETQYF.

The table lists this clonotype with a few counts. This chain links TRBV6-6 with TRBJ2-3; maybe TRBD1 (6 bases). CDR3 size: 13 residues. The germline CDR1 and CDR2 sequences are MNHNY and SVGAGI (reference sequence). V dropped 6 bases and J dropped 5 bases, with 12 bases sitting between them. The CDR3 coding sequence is TGTGCCAGCAGCCAGGGGTTTGGAGATACGCAGTATTTT. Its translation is CASSQGFGDTQYF.

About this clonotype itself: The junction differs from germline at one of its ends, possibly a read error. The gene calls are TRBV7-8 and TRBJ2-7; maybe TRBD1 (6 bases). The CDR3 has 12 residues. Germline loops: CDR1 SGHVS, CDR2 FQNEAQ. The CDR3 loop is CVSSLYRDEQYF. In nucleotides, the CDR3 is TGTGTCAGCAGCTTATACAGGGACGAGCAGTACTTC.

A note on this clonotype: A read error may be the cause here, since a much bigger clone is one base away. This chain's CDR3 is CASSYLGNQPQHF. The CDR3 DNA reads as TGTGCCAGCAGTTATTTGGGCAATCAGCCCCAGCATTTT. This chain links TRBV6-6 with TRBJ1-5; D uncertain. This CDR3 region has 13 residues. Trimming shortened V by 3 bases and J by 2 bases, and 5 bases separated the two germline ends. Per germline, CDR1 MNHNY and CDR2 SVGAGI (reference sequence).

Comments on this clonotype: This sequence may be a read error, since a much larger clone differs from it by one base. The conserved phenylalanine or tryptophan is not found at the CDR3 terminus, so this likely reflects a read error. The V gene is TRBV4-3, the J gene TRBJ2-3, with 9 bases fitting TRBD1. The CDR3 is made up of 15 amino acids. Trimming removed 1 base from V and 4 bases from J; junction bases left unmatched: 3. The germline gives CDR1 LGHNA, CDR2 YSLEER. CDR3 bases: TGCGCCAGCAGCCAAGGGACAGGGGTTTCAGATACGCAGTATCTT. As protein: CASSQGTGVSDTQYL.

In DNA form, the CDR3 reads TGTGCCAGCAGCTTGGGTACCAGTACCTCCTACGAGCAGTACTTC. Its translation: CASSLGTSTSYEQYF. The J gene is TRBJ2-7, the V gene TRBV9; no clear D gene. CDR1 and CDR2 (germline): SGDLS, YYNGEE. CDR3 length: 15 residues. Trimming cost V 4 bases and J 0 bases, with 14 bases left between them.

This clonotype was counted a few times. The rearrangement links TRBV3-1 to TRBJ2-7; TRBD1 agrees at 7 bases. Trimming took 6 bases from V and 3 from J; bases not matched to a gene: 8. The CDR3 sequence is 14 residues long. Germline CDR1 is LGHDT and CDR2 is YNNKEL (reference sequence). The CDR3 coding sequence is TGTGCCAGCAGTTTCTACGGGGACAGCTACGAGCAGTACTTC. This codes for CASSFYGDSYEQYF.

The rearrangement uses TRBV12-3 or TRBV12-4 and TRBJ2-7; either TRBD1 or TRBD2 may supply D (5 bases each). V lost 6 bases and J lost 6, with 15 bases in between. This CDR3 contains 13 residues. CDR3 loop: CASSHVGVGEQYF. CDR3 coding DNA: TGTGCCAGCAGCCACGTGGGGGTCGGCGAGCAGTACTTC.